This T cell receptor (beta chain) was retrieved from a study of T cell changes during pregnancy in multiple sclerosis (dated by TCRdb to between 2017 and 2020). About the full investigation: The study examined how the T cell repertoire changed over the course of pregnancy in women with multiple sclerosis.

Counted from cysteine to phenylalanine, this CDR3 has 14 amino acids. Left in the record is the CDR3 DNA by itself, 42 bases read in frame from the first base. CDR1 SGHNT and CDR2 YYREEE are derived from the germline V gene (reference sequence). V and J are trimmed by 0 bases and 5 bases, and the gene matches miss 5 bases of the junction. Libraries were made using the immunoSEQ multiplex PCR assay. This is the immuneACCESS table as TCRdb keeps it, with only in-frame sequences that have V and J called. A part of the clones is gone; compared with another copy, unresolved V genes explain less than half, and the rest is unexplained. This sample comprises 65,000 to 75,000 clones, roughly 90% of them detected only once. The top ten constitute roughly 1.4% of the sample. This clone was recorded a few times. Its antigen target is currently unknown. Base qualities are not provided; no much larger clone lies one nucleotide away.

The V and J segments used are TRBV5-4 and TRBJ2-7; TRBD2 matches 7 bases in the middle. Sequenced material: peripheral blood, taken in the second trimester of pregnancy. This sequence originates from a female donor with multiple sclerosis, enrolled in a pregnancy study. CDR3 region: CASSLGGRSDEQYF. The DNA sequence reads TGTGCCAGCAGCTTGGGCGGGAGAAGCGACGAGCAGTACTTC.